In its sample, the clone carrying this T cell receptor beta chain was seen a few times. This sample stems from a study of cytomegalovirus exposure and HLA in healthy donors. Likely unrecorded immune exposures existed in these nominally healthy donors. Germline V gene sequence: CDR1 SGHRS, CDR2 YFSETQ. The CDR3 is 15 residues long. Trimming shortened V by 1 base and J by 0 bases, and 10 bases separated the two germline ends. A multiplex PCR was run with 60 Vbeta primers and 13 Jbeta primers. Measured with immunoSEQ multiplex PCR; TCRdb has only the in-frame clones, and not every one. The sample holds 110,000 to 150,000 clones, 75% to 90% seen once.

Input material: PBMCs. The TCR comes from a female donor in good health and CMV-seronegative. This chain joins TRBV5-1 and TRBJ1-2, with D uncertain. In DNA form, the CDR3 reads TGCGCCAGCAGCTTGAGTCAGACTTCTAACTATGGCTACACCTTC. Protein: CASSLSQTSNYGYTF. Variable domain in full (rest from reference TRBV5-1 and TRBJ1-2): KAGVTQTPRYLIKTRGQQVTLSCSPISGHRSVSWYQQTPGQGLQFLFEYFSETQRNKGNFPGRFSGRQFSNSRSEMNVSTLELGDSALYLCASSLSQTSNYGYTFGSGTRLTVV.